This T cell receptor beta chain derives from a study of neurological immune-mediated disorders. Broader study findings: One related-CDR3 cluster, found by phylogenetic grouping, held repertoires of 18 of 34 multiple sclerosis patients and is a possible signature. The expanded clones of different subjects shared no CDR3 amino acid sequences (suggesting private repertoires in all groups).

Looked up from germline, CDR1 is MNHEY and CDR2 is SVGAGI. This CDR3 contains 13 residues. The ends were cut back, 6 bases at V and 4 bases at J, with 12 bases in the middle. This clonotype was observed many times. What it binds is unknown. In every sequencing run, more than 200 million TCR-beta sequences were generated from 15-18 subjects. TCRdb fed the 5' RACE reads into MiXCR, producing one record per CDR3 protein. The table lists tens of thousands of distinct CDR3 sequences, 3.6% of them singletons. Sequencing used PBMCs. This TCR was sampled from a man aged 25 to 45 with multiple sclerosis. This sequence joins TRBV6-5 and TRBJ1-1; no definite D call. The DNA for the CDR3 is TGTGCCAGCAGGGTTTCGGTCGGCACTGAAGCTTTCTTT. Amino acids: CASRVSVGTEAFF.